The 18 T cell receptor beta chains in this list originate from one sample, sequenced in a study of CD8+ T cells in alopecia areata. Specified treatment: oral pan-JAK inhibitor, 5-10 mg twice daily. As the sequencing template, cDNA was produced by extracting RNA and reverse transcribing it. TCRdb's copy holds only in-frame clones and misses some; the assay was immunoSEQ multiplex PCR. The data hold 210,000 or so clones, with approximately 72% observed a single time. The sequenced sample was CD4+ T cells sorted from blood, obtained at week 44, from a patient treated with tofacitinib. The receptors originated from a human donor with alopecia areata.

The genes are TRBV29-1 and TRBJ2-1; D is perhaps TRBD2 (7 bases). The CDR3 extends over 13 amino acids. The germline V gene encodes CDR1 SQVTM and CDR2 ANQGSEA. Trimming shortened V by 5 bases and J by 7 bases, and 15 bases separated the two germline ends. The CDR3 nucleotides are TGCAGCGTTCTTCTGGGGGGGCGGAATGAGCAGTTCTTC. Encoded protein: CSVLLGGRNEQFF.

This sequence joins TRBV2 and TRBJ2-1, with 8 positions matching TRBD2. V was pared by 4 bases and J by 8 bases, with 7 bases of the junction left unmatched. Per germline, CDR1 SNHLY and CDR2 FYNNEI. This CDR3 is built from 14 residues. In DNA form, the CDR3 reads TGTGCCAGCAGTGTTAGCGGGGAGACCGATGAGCAGTTCTTC. This sequence encodes CASSVSGETDEQFF.

The chain has TRBV4-3 and TRBJ1-6; TRBD1 is a possible D gene (6 bases). The ends were cut back, 3 bases at V and 7 bases at J, with 16 bases in the middle. Germline V gene lookup returns CDR1 LGHNA and CDR2 YSLEER. The CDR3 is 16 amino acids. The CDR3 nucleotides are TGCGCCAGCAGCCACCAGACAGGTACTAAGAATTCACCCCTCCACTTT. The encoded protein is CASSHQTGTKNSPLHF.

The chain is built from TRBV2 and TRBJ2-7; possible D gene TRBD1, 6 bases. The CDR3 contains 18 residues. Germline CDR1 is SNHLY and CDR2 is FYNNEI. Between the trimmed V and J ends, which lost 10 bases and 6 bases, there was a span of 34 bases. The CDR3 region is CATAPLFRTREGGGEQYF. As DNA, the CDR3 is TGTGCCACCGCGCCTCTCTTTAGGACCCGCGAAGGGGGTGGCGAGCAGTACTTC.

This clone has a handful of counts. The chain combines TRBV27 with TRBJ2-7; 7 nucleotides match TRBD1. The CDR3 is 15 residues long. Germline V gives CDR1 MNHEY, CDR2 SMNVEV (reference sequence). Germline trimming cut 5 bases from V and 6 bases from J; bases unmatched to any gene: 13. CDR3: CASSPDRATFFEQYF. Here the CDR3 DNA reads TGTGCCAGCAGTCCCGACAGGGCCACTTTTTTCGAGCAGTACTTC.

The chain carries TRBV7-9 and TRBJ1-2, with D unresolved. This CDR3 is 14 amino acids long. CDR1 and CDR2 from the germline V gene are SEHNR and FQNEAQ (reference sequence). Trimming removed 5 bases at V and 1 base at J, with 11 bases between. As DNA, the CDR3 is TGTGCCAGCAGCCAATCGACGGTTAACTATGGCTACACCTTC. Amino acid sequence: CASSQSTVNYGYTF.

The chain uses TRBV11-2 and TRBJ1-5; D unclear. This CDR3 comprises 14 residues. CDR1 SGHAT and CDR2 FQNNGV come from the germline V gene. The ends were cut back, 1 base at V and 3 bases at J, with 7 bases in the middle. CDR3 residues: CASSLGSTNQPQHF. CDR3 in DNA: TGTGCCAGCAGCTTAGGGTCCACCAATCAGCCCCAGCATTTT.

The chain recombines TRBV30 with TRBJ1-1, with D hard to call. The CDR3 totals 11 residues. V lost 4 bases to trimming and J lost 5 bases, with 8 bases between them. Germline V CDR1 and CDR2: GTSNPN, SVGIG (reference sequence). In nucleotides, the CDR3 is TGTGCCTGGAACGGTCTTACTGAAGCTTTCTTT. It codes for CAWNGLTEAFF.

This chain joins TRBV5-1 and TRBJ2-4, with 12 positions matching TRBD1. The CDR3 covers 15 residues. Per germline, CDR1 SGHRS and CDR2 YFSETQ. V lost 4 bases and J lost 8; bases outside the gene matches: 7. CDR3 amino acids: CASSPGQGASYIQYF. CDR3 DNA sequence: TGCGCCAGCAGCCCGGGACAGGGGGCAAGTTACATTCAGTACTTC.

This chain joins TRBV7-2 and TRBJ2-7; D unresolved. CDR1 and CDR2 from the germline V gene are SGHTA and FQGNSA. The V end was cut by 6 bases, the J end by 2 bases, with 17 bases between. The CDR3 totals 15 residues. This CDR3 reads CASRRAESPTYEQYF. DNA of the CDR3: TGTGCCAGCAGAAGGGCGGAGAGCCCCACCTACGAGCAGTACTTC.

This clone showed up just once. This chain links TRBV4-3 with TRBJ1-1, with unresolved D. V was cut by 1 base and J by 5 bases, with 14 bases left in between. Germline-derived CDR1 and CDR2 are LGHNA and YSLEER. There are 15 residues in the CDR3. The CDR3 DNA reads TGCGCCAGCAGCCAAGCCTCCGGCTTGGGGACTGAAGCTTTCTTT. It yields the protein CASSQASGLGTEAFF.

This clone has a single count. The chain uses TRBV6-6 and TRBJ2-5; no clear D. The V end was cut by 3 bases, the J end by 6 bases, with 14 bases between. Germline V gene sequence: CDR1 MNHNY, CDR2 SVGAGI (reference sequence). The CDR3 has 14 residues. CDR3 in amino acids: CASSYSRLIKTQYF. The CDR3 DNA is TGTGCCAGCAGTTATAGCCGGTTGATTAAGACCCAGTACTTC.

This chain connects TRBV2 to TRBJ2-5, with D uncertain. The V gene lost 3 bases and the J gene lost 0 bases, with 8 bases spanning the gap. The CDR3 extends over 14 amino acids. CDR1 SNHLY and CDR2 FYNNEI come from the germline V gene. The CDR3 region has the DNA TGTGCCAGCAGTGATGCTACTAACCAAGAGACCCAGTACTTC. This encodes CASSDATNQETQYF.

Points on this clone: A junction end diverges from the germline sequence, so it may reflect a read error. The chain links TRBV4-2 to TRBJ2-5, with 7 bases identical to TRBD2. Germline V gene lookup returns CDR1 LGHNA and CDR2 YNFKEQ. The CDR3 runs 15 residues. CDR3 DNA: TGTGCCAGCAGCCAAGCGGCTAGCGGCCAAGAGGCCCAGTACTTC. This translates into CASSQAASGQEAQYF.

This clone occurred a few times. Compared with germline, one end of the junction differs, possibly owing to a read error. The rearrangement joins TRBV6-4 to TRBJ2-1, with D tentatively TRBD1 (6 bases). This CDR3 has 8 amino acids. Per the germline V gene, CDR1 is MRHNA and CDR2 is SNTAGT. The CDR3 DNA is TGTGCCAGCGGGGACACACTCTTC. Encoded protein: CASGDTLF.

As for this clone: This specimen includes other DNA sequences encoding the same CDR3. The V call is TRBV7-2, the J call TRBJ1-4, with D uncertain. Looked up from germline, CDR1 is SGHTA and CDR2 is FQGNSA. The length of the CDR3 is 14 residues. V was pared by 2 bases and J by 4 bases, with 8 bases between. CDR3 sequence: CASSLRGINEKLFF. CDR3 DNA: TGTGCCAGCAGCTTAAGAGGGATTAATGAAAAACTGTTTTTT.

To note about this clone: The sample holds other DNA sequences that translate to the same CDR3. J is TRBJ2-3 and V is TRBV5-1; TRBD1 aligns across 7 bases. Trimming cost V 4 bases and J 3 bases; bases outside gene matches: 5. The CDR3 is 14 residues long. Germline-derived CDR1 and CDR2 are SGHRS and YFSETQ. CDR3 protein: CASSPGTATDTQYF. The CDR3 DNA is TGCGCCAGCAGCCCGGGGACAGCGACAGATACGCAGTATTTT.

V gene TRBV7-9 combines with J gene TRBJ2-2; maybe TRBD2 (7 bases). Between the trimmed V and J ends, which lost 3 bases and 0 bases, there was a span of 14 bases. Germline CDR1 is SEHNR and CDR2 is FQNEAQ (reference sequence). The CDR3 consists of 17 residues. CDR3 sequence reads: CASSLPGGPANTGELFF. In DNA form, the CDR3 reads TGTGCCAGCAGCTTGCCGGGGGGCCCGGCGAACACCGGGGAGCTGTTTTTT. Using reference TRBV7-9 and TRBJ2-2 for the parts outside the CDR3, the full variable domain is DTGVSQNPRHKITKRGQNVTFRCDPISEHNRLYWYRQTLGQGPEFLTYFQNEAQLEKSRLLSDRFSAERPKGSFSTLEIQRTEQGDSAMYLCASSLPGGPANTGELFFGEGSRLTVL.